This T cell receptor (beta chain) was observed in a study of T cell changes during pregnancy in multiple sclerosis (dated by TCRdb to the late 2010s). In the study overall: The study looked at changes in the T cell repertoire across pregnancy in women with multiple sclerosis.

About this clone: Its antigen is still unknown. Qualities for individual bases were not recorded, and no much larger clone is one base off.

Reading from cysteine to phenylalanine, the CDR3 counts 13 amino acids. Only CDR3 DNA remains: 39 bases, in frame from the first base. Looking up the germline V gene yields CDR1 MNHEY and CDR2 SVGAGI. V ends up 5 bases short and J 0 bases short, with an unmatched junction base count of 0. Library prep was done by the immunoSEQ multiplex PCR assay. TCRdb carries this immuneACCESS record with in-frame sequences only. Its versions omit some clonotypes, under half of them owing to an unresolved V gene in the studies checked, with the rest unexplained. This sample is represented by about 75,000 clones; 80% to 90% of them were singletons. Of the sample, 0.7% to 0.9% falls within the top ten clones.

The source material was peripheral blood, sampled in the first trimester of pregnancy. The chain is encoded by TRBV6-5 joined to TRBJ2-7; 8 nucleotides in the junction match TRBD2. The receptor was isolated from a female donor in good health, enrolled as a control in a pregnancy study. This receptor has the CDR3 CASSREGSYEQYF. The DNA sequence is TGTGCCAGCAGTCGGGAGGGCTCCTACGAGCAGTACTTC.